This T cell receptor (beta chain) was sequenced during a study of blood T cells in healthy people across ages. This clonotype has only a few counts. A second about 7 to 12 cycle PCR used barcoded and J-beta primers. TCRdb processed the 5' RACE reads anew with MiXCR; each CDR3 protein has one entry. The sample has over a million distinct CDR3 sequences, almost 25% seen once. These data were also filed under a second study, of T cells of mothers and their children. Per that study: Relative to unrelated pairs, biologically related mother-child dyads exhibited marginally greater, non-significant overlap.

Sequences were obtained from blood. This receptor was taken from a girl aged 2 to 9 in good health.

In nucleotides, the CDR3 is TGTGCCAGCAACGGGGGGGCAAGCGAGCAGTACTTC. This translates into CASNGGASEQYF. The gene calls are TRBV2 and TRBJ2-7, with TRBD2 identical over 8 bases. V shed 7 bases and J 6 bases; nucleotides not matched to a gene: 5. The length of the CDR3 is 12 residues. Germline assignment: CDR1 SNHLY and CDR2 FYNNEI.